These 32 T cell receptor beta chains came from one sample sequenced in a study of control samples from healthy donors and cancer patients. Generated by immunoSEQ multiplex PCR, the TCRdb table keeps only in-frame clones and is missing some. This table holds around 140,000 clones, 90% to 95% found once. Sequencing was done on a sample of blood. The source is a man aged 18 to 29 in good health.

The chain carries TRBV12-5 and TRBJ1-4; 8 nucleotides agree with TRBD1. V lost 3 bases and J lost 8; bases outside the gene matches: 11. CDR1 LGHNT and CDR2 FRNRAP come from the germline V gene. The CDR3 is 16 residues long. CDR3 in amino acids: CASGFRPGQEPEKLFF. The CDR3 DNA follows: TGTGCTAGTGGTTTTAGACCGGGACAGGAACCCGAAAAACTGTTTTTT.

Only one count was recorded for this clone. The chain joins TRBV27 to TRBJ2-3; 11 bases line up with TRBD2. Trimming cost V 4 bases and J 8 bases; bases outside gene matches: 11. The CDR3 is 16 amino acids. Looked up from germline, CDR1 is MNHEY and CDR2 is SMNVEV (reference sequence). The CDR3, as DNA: TGTGCCAGCAGTTCCTACGTAGCGGGAGGGCCTGGTACGCAGTATTTT. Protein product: CASSSYVAGGPGTQYF.

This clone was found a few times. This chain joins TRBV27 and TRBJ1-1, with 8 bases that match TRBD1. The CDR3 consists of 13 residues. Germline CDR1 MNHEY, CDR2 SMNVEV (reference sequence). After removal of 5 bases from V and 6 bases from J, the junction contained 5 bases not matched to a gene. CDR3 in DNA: TGTGCCAGCAGTCACAACAGGGGGGCTGAAGCTTTCTTT. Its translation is CASSHNRGAEAFF.

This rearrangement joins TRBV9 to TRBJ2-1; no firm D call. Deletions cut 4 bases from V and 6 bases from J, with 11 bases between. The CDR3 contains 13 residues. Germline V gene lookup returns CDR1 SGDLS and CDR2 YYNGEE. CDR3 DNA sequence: TGTGCCAGCAGCCCTCGCCCCAGCAATGAGCAGTTCTTC. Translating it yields CASSPRPSNEQFF.

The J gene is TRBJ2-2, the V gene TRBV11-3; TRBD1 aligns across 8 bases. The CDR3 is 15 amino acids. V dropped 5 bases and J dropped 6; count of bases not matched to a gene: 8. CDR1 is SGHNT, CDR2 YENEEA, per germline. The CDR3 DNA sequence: TGTGCCAGCAGCCAGAGGGCAGGGGGCCCCGGGGAGCTGTTTTTT. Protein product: CASSQRAGGPGELFF.

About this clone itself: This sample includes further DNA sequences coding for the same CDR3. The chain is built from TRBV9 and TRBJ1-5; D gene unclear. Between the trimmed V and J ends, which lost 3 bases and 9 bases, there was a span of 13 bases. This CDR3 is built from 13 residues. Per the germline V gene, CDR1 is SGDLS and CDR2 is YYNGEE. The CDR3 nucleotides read TGTGCCAGCAGCGCAAGCGCCGGTGGGCCCCAGCATTTT. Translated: CASSASAGGPQHF.

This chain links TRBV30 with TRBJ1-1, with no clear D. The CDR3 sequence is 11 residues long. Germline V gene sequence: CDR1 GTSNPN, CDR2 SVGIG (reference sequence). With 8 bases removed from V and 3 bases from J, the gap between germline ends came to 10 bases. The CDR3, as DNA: TGTGCCGAGGTCCGCTACACTGAAGCTTTCTTT. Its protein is CAEVRYTEAFF.

The CDR3 DNA is TGTGCCAGCAGCCCGACAGGCTATAGCAATCAGCCCCAGCATTTT. It yields the protein CASSPTGYSNQPQHF. The chain is built from TRBV9 and TRBJ1-5; TRBD1 might be the D (6 bases). Trimming cost V 4 bases and J 0 bases, with 11 bases left between them. The germline V gene has CDR1 SGDLS and CDR2 YYNGEE. The length of the CDR3 is 15 residues.

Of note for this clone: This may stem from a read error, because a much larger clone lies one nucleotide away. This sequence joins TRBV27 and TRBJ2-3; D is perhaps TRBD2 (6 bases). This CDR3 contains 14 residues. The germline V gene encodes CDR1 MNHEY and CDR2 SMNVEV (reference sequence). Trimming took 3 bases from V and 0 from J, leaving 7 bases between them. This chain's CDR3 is CASSFGSSTDTQYF. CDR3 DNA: TGTGCCAGCAGTTTCGGGAGTAGCACAGATACGCAGTATTTT.

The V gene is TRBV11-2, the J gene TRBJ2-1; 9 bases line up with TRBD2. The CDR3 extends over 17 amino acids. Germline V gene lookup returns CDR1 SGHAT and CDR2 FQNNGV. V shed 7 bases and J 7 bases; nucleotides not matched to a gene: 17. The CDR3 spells CASTRRWTSESRNEQFF. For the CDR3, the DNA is TGTGCCAGCACCCGGAGGTGGACTAGCGAAAGTCGGAATGAGCAGTTCTTC.

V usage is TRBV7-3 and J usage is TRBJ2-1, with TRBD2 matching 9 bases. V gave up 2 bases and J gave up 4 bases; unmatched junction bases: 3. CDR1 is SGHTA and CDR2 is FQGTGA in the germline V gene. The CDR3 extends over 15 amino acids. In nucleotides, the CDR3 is TGTGCCAGCAGCTTAGGCGGGAGGGCTTACAATGAGCAGTTCTTC. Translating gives CASSLGGRAYNEQFF. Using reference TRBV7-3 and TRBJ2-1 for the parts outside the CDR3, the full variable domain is GAGVSQTPSNKVTEKGKYVELRCDPISGHTALYWYRQSLGQGPEFLIYFQGTGAADDSGLPNDRFFAVRPEGSVSTLKIQRTERGDSAVYLCASSLGGRAYNEQFFGPGTRLTVL.

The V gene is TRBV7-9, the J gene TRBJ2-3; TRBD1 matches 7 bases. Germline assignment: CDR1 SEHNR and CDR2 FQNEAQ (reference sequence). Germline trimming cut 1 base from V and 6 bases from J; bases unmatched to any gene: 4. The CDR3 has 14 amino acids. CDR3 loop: CASSLERGRDTQYF. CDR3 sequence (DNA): TGTGCCAGCAGCTTAGAGAGGGGGCGGGATACGCAGTATTTT.

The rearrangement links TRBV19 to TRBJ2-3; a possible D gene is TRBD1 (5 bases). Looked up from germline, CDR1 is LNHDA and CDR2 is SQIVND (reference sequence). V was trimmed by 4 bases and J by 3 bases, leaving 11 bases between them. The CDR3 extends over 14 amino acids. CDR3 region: CASSTQGSTDTQYF. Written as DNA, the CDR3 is TGTGCCAGTAGTACCCAGGGTAGTACAGATACGCAGTATTTT.

CDR3 loop: CASSPTTSEADTQYF. The CDR3 DNA reads as TGTGCCAGCAGCCCCACTACTAGCGAGGCAGATACGCAGTATTTT. The chain joins TRBV4-2 to TRBJ2-3; TRBD2 matches at 7 bases. This CDR3 has 15 residues. The V segment lost 4 bases and the J segment 4 bases; nucleotides outside the gene matches: 8. CDR1 LGHNA and CDR2 YNFKEQ come from the germline V gene.

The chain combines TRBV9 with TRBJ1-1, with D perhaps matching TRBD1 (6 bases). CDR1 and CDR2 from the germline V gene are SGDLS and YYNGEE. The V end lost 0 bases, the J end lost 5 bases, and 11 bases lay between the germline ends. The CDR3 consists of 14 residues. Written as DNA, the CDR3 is TGTGCCAGCAGCGTAGTCGGGGGGCGGACTGAAGCTTTCTTT. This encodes CASSVVGGRTEAFF.

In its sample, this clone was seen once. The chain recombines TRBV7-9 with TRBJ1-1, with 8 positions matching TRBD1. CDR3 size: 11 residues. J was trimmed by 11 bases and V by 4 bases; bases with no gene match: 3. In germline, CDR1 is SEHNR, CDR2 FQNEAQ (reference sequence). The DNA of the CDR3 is TGTGCCAGCAGCTGGAGACAGGGGGCTTTCTTT. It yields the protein CASSWRQGAFF.

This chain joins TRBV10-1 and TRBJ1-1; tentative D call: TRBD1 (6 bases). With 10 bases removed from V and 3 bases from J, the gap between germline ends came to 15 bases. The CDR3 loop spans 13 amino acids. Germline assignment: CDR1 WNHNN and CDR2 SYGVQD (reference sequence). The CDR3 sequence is CAIIGGRDTEAFF. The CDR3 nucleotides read TGCGCCATCATAGGGGGGAGGGACACTGAAGCTTTCTTT.

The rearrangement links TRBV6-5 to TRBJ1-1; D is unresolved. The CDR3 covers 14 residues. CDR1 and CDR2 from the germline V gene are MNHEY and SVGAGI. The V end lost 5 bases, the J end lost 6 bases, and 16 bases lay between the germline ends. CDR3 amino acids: CASSRRLAGAEAFF. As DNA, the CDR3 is TGTGCCAGCAGTCGGCGTCTTGCCGGGGCTGAAGCTTTCTTT.

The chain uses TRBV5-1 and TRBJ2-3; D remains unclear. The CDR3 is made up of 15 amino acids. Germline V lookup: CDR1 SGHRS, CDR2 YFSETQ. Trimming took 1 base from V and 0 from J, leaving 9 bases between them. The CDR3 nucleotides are TGCGCCAGCAGCTTGTCTACGGTTAGCACAGATACGCAGTATTTT. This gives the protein CASSLSTVSTDTQYF.

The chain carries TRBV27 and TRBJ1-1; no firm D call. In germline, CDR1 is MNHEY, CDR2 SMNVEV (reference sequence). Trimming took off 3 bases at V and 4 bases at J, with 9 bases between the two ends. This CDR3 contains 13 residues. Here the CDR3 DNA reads TGTGCCAGCAGTTTGTATCTACGCACTGAAGCTTTCTTT. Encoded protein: CASSLYLRTEAFF.

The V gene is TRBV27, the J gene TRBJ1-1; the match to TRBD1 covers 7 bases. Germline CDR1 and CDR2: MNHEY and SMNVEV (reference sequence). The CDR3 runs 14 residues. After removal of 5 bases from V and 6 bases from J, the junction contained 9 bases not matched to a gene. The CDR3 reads CASSKQGKVAEAFF. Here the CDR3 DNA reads TGTGCCAGCAGTAAACAGGGGAAGGTCGCTGAAGCTTTCTTT.

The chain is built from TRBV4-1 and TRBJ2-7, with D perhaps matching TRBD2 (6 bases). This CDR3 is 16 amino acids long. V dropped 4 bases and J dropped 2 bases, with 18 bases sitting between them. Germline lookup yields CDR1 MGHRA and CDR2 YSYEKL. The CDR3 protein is CASSPTPGLAPYEQYF. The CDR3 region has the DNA TGCGCCAGCAGCCCAACACCGGGACTCGCACCCTACGAGCAGTACTTC.

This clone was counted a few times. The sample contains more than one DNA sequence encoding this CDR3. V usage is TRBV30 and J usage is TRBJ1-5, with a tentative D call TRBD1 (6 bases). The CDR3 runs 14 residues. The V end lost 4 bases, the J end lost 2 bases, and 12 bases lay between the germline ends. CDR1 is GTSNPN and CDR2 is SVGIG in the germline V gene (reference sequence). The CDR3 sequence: CAWNKQGGNQPQHF. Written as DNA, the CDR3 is TGTGCCTGGAACAAACAGGGAGGCAATCAGCCCCAGCATTTT.

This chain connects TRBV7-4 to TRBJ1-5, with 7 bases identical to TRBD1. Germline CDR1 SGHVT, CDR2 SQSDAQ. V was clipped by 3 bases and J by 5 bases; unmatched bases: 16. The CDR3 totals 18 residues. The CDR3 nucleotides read TGTGCCAGCAGCTTTAACAGGGGCGTCCCGGAACCAGATCAGCCCCAGCATTTT. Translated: CASSFNRGVPEPDQPQHF. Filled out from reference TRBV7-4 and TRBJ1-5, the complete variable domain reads GAGVSQSPRYKVAKRGRDVALRCDSISGHVTLYWYRQTLGQGSEVLTYSQSDAQRDKSGRPSGRFSAERPERSVSTLKIQRTEQGDSAVYLCASSFNRGVPEPDQPQHFGDGTRLSIL.

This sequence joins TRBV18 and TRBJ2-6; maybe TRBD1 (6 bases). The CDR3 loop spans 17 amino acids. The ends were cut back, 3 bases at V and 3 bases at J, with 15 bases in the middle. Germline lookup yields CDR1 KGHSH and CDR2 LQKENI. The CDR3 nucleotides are TGTGCCAGCTCACCCTTGAAGGGGGAGATTGGGGCCAACGTCCTGACTTTC. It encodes CASSPLKGEIGANVLTF.

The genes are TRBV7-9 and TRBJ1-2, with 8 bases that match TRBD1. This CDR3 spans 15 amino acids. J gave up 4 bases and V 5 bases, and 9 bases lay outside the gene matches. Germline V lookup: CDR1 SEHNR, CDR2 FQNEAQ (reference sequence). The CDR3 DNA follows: TGTGCCAGCAGCCCCCTGACAGGGGATGCCTATGGCTACACCTTC. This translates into CASSPLTGDAYGYTF.

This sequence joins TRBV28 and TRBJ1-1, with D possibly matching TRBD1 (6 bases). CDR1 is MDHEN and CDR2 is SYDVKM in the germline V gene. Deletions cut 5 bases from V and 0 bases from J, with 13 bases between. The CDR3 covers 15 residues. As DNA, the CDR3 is TGTGCCAGCAGTGACAGGCCGGATTTGAACACTGAAGCTTTCTTT. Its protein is CASSDRPDLNTEAFF.

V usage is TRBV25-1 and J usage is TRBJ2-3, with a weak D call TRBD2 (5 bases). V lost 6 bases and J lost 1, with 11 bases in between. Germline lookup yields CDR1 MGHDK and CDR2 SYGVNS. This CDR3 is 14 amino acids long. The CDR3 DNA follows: TGTGCCAGCAGACCCCTGAGGGGCACAGATACGCAGTATTTT. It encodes CASRPLRGTDTQYF. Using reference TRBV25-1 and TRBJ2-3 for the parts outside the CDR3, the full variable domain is EADIYQTPRYLVIGTGKKITLECSQTMGHDKMYWYQQDPGMELHLIHYSYGVNSTEKGDLSSESTVSRIRTEHFPLTLESARPSHTSQYLCASRPLRGTDTQYFGPGTRLTVL.

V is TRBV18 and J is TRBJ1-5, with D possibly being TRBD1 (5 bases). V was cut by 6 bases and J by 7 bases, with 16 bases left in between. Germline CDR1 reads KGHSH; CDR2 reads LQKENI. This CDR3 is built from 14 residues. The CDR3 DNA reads TGTGCCAGCTCGTCTTCGGGACCTGGGCAGCCCCAGCATTTT. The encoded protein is CASSSSGPGQPQHF. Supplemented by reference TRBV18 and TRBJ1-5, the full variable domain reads NAGVMQNPRHLVRRRGQEARLRCSPMKGHSHVYWYRQLPEEGLKFMVYLQKENIIDESGMPKERFSAEFPKEGPSILRIQQVVRGDSAAYFCASSSSGPGQPQHFGDGTRLSIL.

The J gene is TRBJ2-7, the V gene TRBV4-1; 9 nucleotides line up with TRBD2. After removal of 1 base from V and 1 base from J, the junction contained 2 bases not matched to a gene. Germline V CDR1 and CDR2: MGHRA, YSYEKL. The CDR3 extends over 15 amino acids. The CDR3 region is CASSQVAGDSYEQYF. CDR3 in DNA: TGCGCCAGCAGCCAAGTAGCGGGGGATTCCTACGAGCAGTACTTC.

CDR3 sequence: CASSFVSALGHEQFF. Written as DNA, the CDR3 is TGTGCCAGCAGCTTTGTTAGCGCCTTAGGGCATGAGCAGTTCTTC. The chain carries TRBV5-6 and TRBJ2-1, with a weak D call TRBD2 (5 bases). The CDR3 covers 15 residues. Germline V CDR1 and CDR2: SGHDT, YYEEEE. Trimming took off 2 bases at V and 8 bases at J, with 17 bases between the two ends.

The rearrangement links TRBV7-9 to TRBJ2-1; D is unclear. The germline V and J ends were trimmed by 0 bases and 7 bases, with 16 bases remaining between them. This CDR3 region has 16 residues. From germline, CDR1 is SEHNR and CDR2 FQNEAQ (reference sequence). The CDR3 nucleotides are TGTGCCAGCAGCTTAGCGCCTAGTTGGGCAAGGAATGAGCAGTTCTTC. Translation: CASSLAPSWARNEQFF.